Shown below are 18 T cell receptor beta chains from a single sample sequenced in a study of T-cell memory formation after mild COVID-19. TCRdb itself ran the 5' RACE reads through MiXCR, one entry per CDR3 protein. Of 380,000 or so distinct CDR3 sequences listed, roughly 15% are singletons. The sample comprised PBMCs or a T cell subset sorted from them (not recorded which). These receptors all stem from a man between 18 and 35 years old who had mild COVID-19 (a few samples of this study predate the infection). Cell type and time point are not known.

The V and J genes are TRBV18 and TRBJ2-5; possibly TRBD1 or TRBD2 for D (5 bases each). Trimming removed 3 bases at V and 4 bases at J, with 12 bases between. The germline V gene encodes CDR1 KGHSH and CDR2 LQKENI. The CDR3 is made up of 14 amino acids. The CDR3 reads CASSPNPGRETQYF. The CDR3 DNA is TGTGCCAGCTCACCTAATCCGGGGCGAGAGACCCAGTACTTC.

The rearrangement links TRBV12-3 or TRBV12-4 to TRBJ2-7, with D perhaps TRBD2 (5 bases). The V and J ends lost 3 bases and 6 bases respectively, with 9 bases between them. The CDR3 has 12 amino acids. CDR3 coding DNA: TGTGCCAGCAGTTTCCCCGGGGTCGAGCAGTACTTC. Its protein is CASSFPGVEQYF.

The rearrangement uses TRBV9 and TRBJ2-2; D unresolved. Deletions cut 5 bases from V and 6 bases from J, with 14 bases between. Germline CDR1 SGDLS, CDR2 YYNGEE. This CDR3 spans 14 amino acids. The CDR3 region is CASSHTEPPGELFF. CDR3 coding DNA: TGTGCCAGCAGTCACACAGAGCCTCCCGGGGAGCTGTTTTTT.

The chain couples TRBV4-1 to TRBJ2-2; 10 nucleotides match TRBD2. The germline V gene encodes CDR1 MGHRA and CDR2 YSYEKL. This CDR3 spans 16 amino acids. Trimming removed 1 base from V and 5 bases from J; junction bases left unmatched: 4. CDR3 loop: CASSQASGGRTGELFF. The CDR3 DNA reads TGCGCCAGCAGCCAAGCTAGCGGGGGTCGGACCGGGGAGCTGTTTTTT.

The rearrangement joins TRBV29-1 to TRBJ2-1; unclear D gene. Trimming stripped 5 bases from V and 0 bases from J, with 8 bases between. CDR1 is SQVTM, CDR2 ANQGSEA, per germline. The CDR3 sequence is 13 residues long. CDR3 DNA: TGCAGCGTTCAGACGGTCTCCTACAATGAGCAGTTCTTC. It is translated as CSVQTVSYNEQFF.

This clonotype came up once. The J gene is TRBJ1-5, the V gene TRBV7-2; TRBD1 matches 8 bases. The ends lost 4 bases at V and 7 bases at J; junction bases unmatched: 6. The CDR3 contains 14 residues. The germline V gene has CDR1 SGHTA and CDR2 FQGNSA. In nucleotides, the CDR3 is TGTGCCAGCAGCTCAGGACAGGGAGAACAGCCCCAGCATTTT. Its protein product is CASSSGQGEQPQHF.

This clonotype appeared a few times. The CDR3 region is CASSEQSRETQYF. CDR3 nucleotide sequence: TGTGCCAGCAGCGAGCAGAGTCGGGAGACCCAGTACTTC. The chain links TRBV7-3 to TRBJ2-5; no clear D gene. Germline V gives CDR1 SGHTA, CDR2 FQGTGA. V was shortened by 5 bases and J by 5 bases, with 12 bases between the two germline ends. The CDR3 length is 13 residues.

This clonotype was observed a few times. V usage is TRBV18 and J usage is TRBJ2-5; D tentatively fits TRBD1 or TRBD2 (5 bases each). The germline gives CDR1 KGHSH, CDR2 LQKENI. The length of the CDR3 is 15 residues. Trimming pared 4 bases from V and 13 bases from J, leaving 25 bases between. The CDR3 DNA reads as TGTGCCAGCTCACTGACCCCCGGGACGGACGAAGTTCGGTACTTC. Translating it yields CASSLTPGTDEVRYF.

The chain's CDR3 is CASSRRQGNLRGGYTF. CDR3 DNA: TGTGCCAGCAGCCGTCGTCAGGGAAACTTAAGGGGAGGCTACACCTTC. The V call is TRBV11-2, the J call TRBJ1-2, with D possibly being TRBD1 (5 bases). CDR1 is SGHAT and CDR2 is FQNNGV in the germline V gene. The CDR3 is 16 residues long. V was shortened by 5 bases and J by 8 bases, with 24 bases between the two germline ends.

This clonotype was found a few times. This chain links TRBV7-2 with TRBJ1-1; the D is unclear. The V gene lost 4 bases and the J gene lost 5 bases, with 11 bases spanning the gap. In germline, CDR1 is SGHTA, CDR2 FQGNSA. CDR3 length: 13 amino acids. CDR3 in amino acids: CASSSGVRTEAFF. CDR3 nucleotide sequence: TGTGCCAGCAGCTCAGGAGTCAGAACTGAAGCTTTCTTT.

This clonotype was detected many times. The rearrangement joins TRBV29-1 to TRBJ2-5, with D unclear. This CDR3 contains 12 residues. Trimming took off 4 bases at V and 4 bases at J, with 10 bases between the two ends. CDR1 and CDR2 (germline): SQVTM, ANQGSEA. CDR3 region: CSVGPGGETQYF. The CDR3, as DNA: TGCAGCGTTGGACCCGGTGGAGAGACCCAGTACTTC. The full variable domain, with the rest looked up from reference TRBV29-1 and TRBJ2-5, is SAVISQKPSRDICQRGTSLTIQCQVDSQVTMMFWYRQQPGQSLTLIATANQGSEATYESGFVIDKFPISRPNLTFSTLTVSNMSPEDSSIYLCSVGPGGETQYFGPGTRLLVL.

This clonotype was seen repeatedly, ten times or more. The J gene is TRBJ2-7, the V gene TRBV5-1; D might be TRBD1 (5 bases). The V and J ends lost 5 bases and 2 bases respectively, with 14 bases between them. Germline V CDR1 and CDR2: SGHRS, YFSETQ. The CDR3 is 14 residues long. The CDR3 loop reads CASRHPPTAYEQYF. DNA of the CDR3: TGCGCCAGCAGACACCCGCCGACAGCCTACGAGCAGTACTTC. Full variable domain (outside the CDR3, taken from reference TRBV5-1 and TRBJ2-7): KAGVTQTPRYLIKTRGQQVTLSCSPISGHRSVSWYQQTPGQGLQFLFEYFSETQRNKGNFPGRFSGRQFSNSRSEMNVSTLELGDSALYLCASRHPPTAYEQYFGPGTRLTVT.

The sample holds many counts of this clonotype. The chain's CDR3 is CASSFQGPNTGELFF. CDR3 nucleotide sequence: TGCGCCAGCAGCTTTCAGGGCCCGAACACCGGGGAGCTGTTTTTT. This chain joins TRBV5-1 and TRBJ2-2; D might be TRBD1 (5 bases). Looked up from germline, CDR1 is SGHRS and CDR2 is YFSETQ. This CDR3 has 15 amino acids. V gave up 2 bases and J gave up 0 bases, with 8 bases separating them.

The chain combines TRBV20-1 with TRBJ2-7; possible D gene TRBD1, 5 bases. The CDR3 runs to 13 residues. V was trimmed by 5 bases and J by 6 bases, leaving 17 bases between them. The V gene's germline CDR1 is DFQATT and CDR2 SNEGSKA (reference sequence). For the CDR3, the DNA is TGCAGTGCTGGGGCTAGGCTCGCCGCCGAGCAGTACTTC. It is translated as CSAGARLAAEQYF.

V and J are TRBV3-1 and TRBJ2-7; 13 bases match TRBD2. Trimming cost V 4 bases and J 7 bases; bases outside gene matches: 4. CDR3 length: 14 amino acids. CDR1 is LGHDT, CDR2 YNNKEL, per germline (reference sequence). The CDR3 region is CASSRTSGSWEQYF. The CDR3 DNA follows: TGTGCCAGCAGCCGGACTAGCGGGAGTTGGGAGCAGTACTTC.

Comment on this clonotype: A much larger clone lies a single base off, so this may be a read error. The rearrangement joins TRBV7-6 to TRBJ2-3; a weak D match, TRBD2 (6 bases). This CDR3 is built from 13 residues. Germline assignment: CDR1 SGHVS and CDR2 FNYEAQ. Trimming cost V 5 bases and J 5 bases, with 11 bases left between them. CDR3 in DNA: TGTGCCAGCAGCCCCTGGCGGGGAGATACGCAGTATTTT. Protein: CASSPWRGDTQYF.

Only a few counts were recorded for this clonotype. The chain employs TRBV7-2 and TRBJ2-2; 7 nucleotides align to TRBD2. The CDR3 sequence is 14 residues long. The V and J ends lost 5 bases and 9 bases, in that order; junction bases with no gene match: 9. CDR1 is SGHTA and CDR2 is FQGNSA in the germline V gene. CDR3 in amino acids: CASSKTRLAWELFF. CDR3 bases: TGTGCCAGCAGCAAAACCCGACTAGCCTGGGAGCTGTTTTTT.

V usage is TRBV27 and J usage is TRBJ2-7; tentatively, D is TRBD2 (6 bases). This CDR3 is built from 13 residues. With 11 bases removed from V and 0 bases from J, the gap between germline ends came to 14 bases. Germline assignment: CDR1 MNHEY and CDR2 SMNVEV (reference sequence). The CDR3 bases are TGTGCCTACATCGGCGGGAACTCCTACGAGCAGTACGTC. Amino acids: CAYIGGNSYEQYV.